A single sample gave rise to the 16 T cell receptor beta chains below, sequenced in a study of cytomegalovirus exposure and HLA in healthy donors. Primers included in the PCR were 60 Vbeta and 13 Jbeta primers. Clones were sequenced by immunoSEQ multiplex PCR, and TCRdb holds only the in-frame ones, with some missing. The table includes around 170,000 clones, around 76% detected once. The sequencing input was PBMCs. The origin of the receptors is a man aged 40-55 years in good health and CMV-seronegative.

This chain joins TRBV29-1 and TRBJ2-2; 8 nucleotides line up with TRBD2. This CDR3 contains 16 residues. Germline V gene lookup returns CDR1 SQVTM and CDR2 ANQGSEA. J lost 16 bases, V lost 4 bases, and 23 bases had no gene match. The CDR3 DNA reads TGCAGCGTTGTAGGTCTAGCGGGCATGAACACCGGGGGGCCGTTTTTT. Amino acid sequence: CSVVGLAGMNTGGPFF.

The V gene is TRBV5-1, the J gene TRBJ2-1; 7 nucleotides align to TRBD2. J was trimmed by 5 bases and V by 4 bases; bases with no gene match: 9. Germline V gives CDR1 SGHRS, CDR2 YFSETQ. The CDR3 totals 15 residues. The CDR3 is CASSISGISHNEQFF. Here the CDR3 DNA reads TGCGCCAGCAGCATAAGCGGGATTAGCCACAATGAGCAGTTCTTC.

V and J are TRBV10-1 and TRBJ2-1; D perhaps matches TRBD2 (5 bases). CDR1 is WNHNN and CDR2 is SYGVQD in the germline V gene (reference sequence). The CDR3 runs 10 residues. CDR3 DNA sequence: TGCGTCTTCGATCGGGGAAGGCAGTTCTTC. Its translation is CVFDRGRQFF.

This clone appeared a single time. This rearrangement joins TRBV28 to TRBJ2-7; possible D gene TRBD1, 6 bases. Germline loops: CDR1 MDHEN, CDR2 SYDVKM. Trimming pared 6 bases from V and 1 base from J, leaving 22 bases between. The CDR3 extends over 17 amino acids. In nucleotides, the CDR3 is TGTGCCAGCAGCTCCCCCGGGGCAGGGGCGACTTCCTACGAGCAGTACTTC. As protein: CASSSPGAGATSYEQYF.

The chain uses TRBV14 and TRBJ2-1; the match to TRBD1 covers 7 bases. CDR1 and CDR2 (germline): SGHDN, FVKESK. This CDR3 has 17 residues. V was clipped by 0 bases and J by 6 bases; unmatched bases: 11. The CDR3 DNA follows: TGTGCCAGCAGCCAAGATCTCGGACAGGCTGGTCGCAATGAGCAGTTCTTC. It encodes CASSQDLGQAGRNEQFF.

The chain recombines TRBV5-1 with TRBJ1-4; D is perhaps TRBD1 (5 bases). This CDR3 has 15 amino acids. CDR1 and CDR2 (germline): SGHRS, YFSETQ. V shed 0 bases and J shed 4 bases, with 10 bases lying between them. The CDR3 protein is CASSLEGSNNEKLFF. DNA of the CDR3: TGCGCCAGCAGCTTGGAGGGGTCGAATAATGAAAAACTGTTTTTT.

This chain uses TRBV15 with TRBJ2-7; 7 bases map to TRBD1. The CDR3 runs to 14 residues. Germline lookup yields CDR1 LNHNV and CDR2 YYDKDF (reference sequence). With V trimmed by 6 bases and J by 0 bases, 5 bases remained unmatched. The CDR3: CATRPGTDSYEQYF. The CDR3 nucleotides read TGTGCCACCAGACCCGGGACAGACTCCTACGAGCAGTACTTC. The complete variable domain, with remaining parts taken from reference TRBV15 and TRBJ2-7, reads DAMVIQNPRYQVTQFGKPVTLSCSQTLNHNVMYWYQQKSSQAPKLLFHYYDKDFNNEADTPDNFQSRRPNTSFCFLDIRSPGLGDTAMYLCATRPGTDSYEQYFGPGTRLTVT.

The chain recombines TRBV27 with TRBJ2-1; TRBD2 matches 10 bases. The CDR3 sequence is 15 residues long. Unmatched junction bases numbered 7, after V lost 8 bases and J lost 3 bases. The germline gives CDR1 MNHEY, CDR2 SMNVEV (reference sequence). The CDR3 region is CASHYGTSDYNEQFF. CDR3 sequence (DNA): TGTGCCAGCCACTACGGGACTAGCGACTACAATGAGCAGTTCTTC.

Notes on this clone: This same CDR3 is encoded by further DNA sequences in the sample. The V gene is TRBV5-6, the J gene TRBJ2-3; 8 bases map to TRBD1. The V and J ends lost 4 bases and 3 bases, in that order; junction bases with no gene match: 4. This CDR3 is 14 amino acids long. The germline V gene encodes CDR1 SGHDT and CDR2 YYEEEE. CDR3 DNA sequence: TGTGCCAGCAGCCCGGACAGGGCAACAGATACGCAGTATTTT. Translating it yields CASSPDRATDTQYF.

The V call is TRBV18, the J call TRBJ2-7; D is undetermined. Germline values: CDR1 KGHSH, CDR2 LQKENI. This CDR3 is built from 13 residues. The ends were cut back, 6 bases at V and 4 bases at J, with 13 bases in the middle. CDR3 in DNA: TGTGCCAGCTCGCTCCCCGCCCAGTACGAGCAGTACTTC. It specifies CASSLPAQYEQYF. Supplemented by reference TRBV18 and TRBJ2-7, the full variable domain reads NAGVMQNPRHLVRRRGQEARLRCSPMKGHSHVYWYRQLPEEGLKFMVYLQKENIIDESGMPKERFSAEFPKEGPSILRIQQVVRGDSAAYFCASSLPAQYEQYFGPGTRLTVT.

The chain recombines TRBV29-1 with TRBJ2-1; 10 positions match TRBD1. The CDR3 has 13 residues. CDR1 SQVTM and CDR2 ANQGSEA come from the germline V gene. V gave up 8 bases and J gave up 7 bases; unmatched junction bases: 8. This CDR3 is CSTTGTGVNEQFF. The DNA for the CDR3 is TGCAGCACCACCGGGACAGGGGTGAATGAGCAGTTCTTC.

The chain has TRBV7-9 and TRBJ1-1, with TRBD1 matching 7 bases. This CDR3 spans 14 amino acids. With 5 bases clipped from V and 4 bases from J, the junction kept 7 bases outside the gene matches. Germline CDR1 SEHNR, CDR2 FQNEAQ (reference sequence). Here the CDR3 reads CASSLRTGITEAFF. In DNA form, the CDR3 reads TGTGCCAGCAGCCTACGGACAGGTATCACTGAAGCTTTCTTT.

CDR3: CASSAGIGNYGYTF. DNA for the CDR3: TGTGCCAGCAGTGCCGGGATCGGAAACTATGGCTACACCTTC. The rearrangement uses TRBV6-5 and TRBJ1-2, with D unresolved. Germline-derived CDR1 and CDR2 are MNHEY and SVGAGI. Trimming left V 5 bases short and J 2 bases short, with 12 bases between. The CDR3 length is 14 residues.

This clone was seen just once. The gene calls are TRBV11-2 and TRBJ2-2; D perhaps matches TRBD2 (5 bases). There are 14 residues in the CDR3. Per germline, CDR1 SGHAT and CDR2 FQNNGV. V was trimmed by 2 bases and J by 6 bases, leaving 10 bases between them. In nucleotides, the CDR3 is TGTGCCAGCAGCTTATGGTCGGGGTCCGGGGAGCTGTTTTTT. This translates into CASSLWSGSGELFF. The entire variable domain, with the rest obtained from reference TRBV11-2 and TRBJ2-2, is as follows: EAGVAQSPRYKIIEKRQSVAFWCNPISGHATLYWYQQILGQGPKLLIQFQNNGVVDDSQLPKDRFSAERLKGVDSTLKIQPAKLEDSAVYLCASSLWSGSGELFFGEGSRLTVL.

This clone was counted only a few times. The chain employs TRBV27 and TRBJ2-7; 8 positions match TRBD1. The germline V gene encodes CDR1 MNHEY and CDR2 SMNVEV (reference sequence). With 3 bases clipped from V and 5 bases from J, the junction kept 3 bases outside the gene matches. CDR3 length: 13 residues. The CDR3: CASSLAGGNEQYF. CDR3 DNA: TGTGCCAGCAGTTTGGCAGGGGGCAACGAGCAGTACTTC.

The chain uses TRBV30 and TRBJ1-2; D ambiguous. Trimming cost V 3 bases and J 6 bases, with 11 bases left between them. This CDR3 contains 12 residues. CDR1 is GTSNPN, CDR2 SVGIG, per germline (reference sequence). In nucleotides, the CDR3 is TGTGCCTGGAGGGAAAGGGAGCATGGCTACACCTTC. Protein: CAWREREHGYTF.